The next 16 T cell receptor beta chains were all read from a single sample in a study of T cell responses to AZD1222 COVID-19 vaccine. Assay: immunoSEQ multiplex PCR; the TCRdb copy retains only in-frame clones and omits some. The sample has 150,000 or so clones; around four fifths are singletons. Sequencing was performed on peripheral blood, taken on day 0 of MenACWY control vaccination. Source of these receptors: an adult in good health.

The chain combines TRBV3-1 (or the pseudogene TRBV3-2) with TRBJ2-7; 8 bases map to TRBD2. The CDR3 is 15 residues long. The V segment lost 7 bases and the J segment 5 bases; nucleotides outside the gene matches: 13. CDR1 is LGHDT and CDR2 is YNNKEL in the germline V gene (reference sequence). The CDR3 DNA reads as TGTGCCAGCACGCCGAGGGAGCGGGGGTTCGACGAGCAGTACTTC. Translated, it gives CASTPRERGFDEQYF.

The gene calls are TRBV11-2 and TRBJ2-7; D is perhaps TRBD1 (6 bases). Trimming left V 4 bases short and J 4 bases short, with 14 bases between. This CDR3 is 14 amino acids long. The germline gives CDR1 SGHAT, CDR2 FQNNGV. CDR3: CASSSRQVKYEQYF. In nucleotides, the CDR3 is TGTGCCAGCAGCTCGAGACAGGTGAAGTACGAGCAGTACTTC. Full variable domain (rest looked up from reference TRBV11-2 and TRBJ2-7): EAGVAQSPRYKIIEKRQSVAFWCNPISGHATLYWYQQILGQGPKLLIQFQNNGVVDDSQLPKDRFSAERLKGVDSTLKIQPAKLEDSAVYLCASSSRQVKYEQYFGPGTRLTVT.

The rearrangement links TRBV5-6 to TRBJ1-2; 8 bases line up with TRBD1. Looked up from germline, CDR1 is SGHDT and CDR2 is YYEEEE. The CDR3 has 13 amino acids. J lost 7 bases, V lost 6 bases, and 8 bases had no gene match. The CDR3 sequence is CASIVDRASGYTF. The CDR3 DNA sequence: TGTGCCAGCATCGTGGACAGGGCTAGTGGCTACACCTTC. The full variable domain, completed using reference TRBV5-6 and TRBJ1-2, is DAGVTQSPTHLIKTRGQQVTLRCSPKSGHDTVSWYQQALGQGPQFIFQYYEEEERQRGNFPDRFSGHQFPNYSSELNVNALLLGDSALYLCASIVDRASGYTFGSGTRLTVV.

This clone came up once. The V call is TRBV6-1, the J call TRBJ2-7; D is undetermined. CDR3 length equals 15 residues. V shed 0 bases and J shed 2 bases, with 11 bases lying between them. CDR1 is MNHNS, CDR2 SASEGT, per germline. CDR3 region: CASSEAFRGTYEQYV. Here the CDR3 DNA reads TGTGCCAGCAGTGAAGCCTTCCGTGGGACCTACGAGCAGTACGTC.

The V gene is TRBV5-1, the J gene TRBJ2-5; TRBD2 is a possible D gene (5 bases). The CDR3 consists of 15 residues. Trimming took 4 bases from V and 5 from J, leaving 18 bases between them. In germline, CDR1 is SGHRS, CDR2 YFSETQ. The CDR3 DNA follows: TGCGCCAGCAGCCCTGGAGGAATTACCCAGGAGACCCAGTACTTC. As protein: CASSPGGITQETQYF.

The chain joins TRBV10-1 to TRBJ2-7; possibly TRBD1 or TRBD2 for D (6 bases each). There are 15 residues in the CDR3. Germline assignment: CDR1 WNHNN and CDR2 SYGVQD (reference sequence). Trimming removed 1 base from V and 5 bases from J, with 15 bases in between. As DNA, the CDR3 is TGCGCCAGCAGTGAGTTTCGCCAGGGGAGGCACGAGCAGTACGTC. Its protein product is CASSEFRQGRHEQYV.

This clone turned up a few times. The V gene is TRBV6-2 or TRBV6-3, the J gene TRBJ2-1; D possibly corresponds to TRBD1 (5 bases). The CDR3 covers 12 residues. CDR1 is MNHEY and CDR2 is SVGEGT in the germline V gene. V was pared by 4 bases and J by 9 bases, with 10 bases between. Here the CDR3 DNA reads TGTGCCAGCAGTTCGACAGTAGTTGAGCAGTTCTTC. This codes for CASSSTVVEQFF.

The CDR3 loop reads CASSLDSGGATDTQYF. The DNA for the CDR3 is TGCGCCAGCAGCTTGGATAGCGGGGGGGCCACAGATACGCAGTATTTT. V usage is TRBV5-1 and J usage is TRBJ2-3; 11 bases agree with TRBD2. Germline lookup yields CDR1 SGHRS and CDR2 YFSETQ. J lost 2 bases, V lost 0 bases, and 2 bases had no gene match. The CDR3 has 16 residues.

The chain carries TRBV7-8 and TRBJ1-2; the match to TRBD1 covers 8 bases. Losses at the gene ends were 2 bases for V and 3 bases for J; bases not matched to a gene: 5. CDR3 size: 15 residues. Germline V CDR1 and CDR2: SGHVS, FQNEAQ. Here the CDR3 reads CASSLSPGGDYGYTF. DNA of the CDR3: TGTGCCAGCAGCTTAAGCCCAGGGGGCGACTATGGCTACACCTTC.

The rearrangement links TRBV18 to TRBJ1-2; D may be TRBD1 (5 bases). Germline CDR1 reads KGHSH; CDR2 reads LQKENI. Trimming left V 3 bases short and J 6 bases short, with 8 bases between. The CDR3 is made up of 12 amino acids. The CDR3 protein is CASSPIRDGYTF. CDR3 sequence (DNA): TGTGCCAGCTCACCCATCAGGGATGGCTACACCTTC.

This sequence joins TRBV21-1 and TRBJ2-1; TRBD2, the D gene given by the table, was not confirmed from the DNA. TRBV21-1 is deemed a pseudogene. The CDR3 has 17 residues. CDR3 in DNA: TGTGCCAGCAGCAAATGTTTTCGTGGGGGGGCCCACAATGAGCAGTTCTTC. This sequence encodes CASSKCFRGGAHNEQFF.

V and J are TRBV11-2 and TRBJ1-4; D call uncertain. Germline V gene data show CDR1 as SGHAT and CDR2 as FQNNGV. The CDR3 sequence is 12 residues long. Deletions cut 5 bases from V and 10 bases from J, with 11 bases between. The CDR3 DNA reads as TGTGCCAGCAGCATCGTACCCGGAAAACTGTTTTTT. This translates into CASSIVPGKLFF. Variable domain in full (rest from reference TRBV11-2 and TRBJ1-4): EAGVAQSPRYKIIEKRQSVAFWCNPISGHATLYWYQQILGQGPKLLIQFQNNGVVDDSQLPKDRFSAERLKGVDSTLKIQPAKLEDSAVYLCASSIVPGKLFFGSGTQLSVL.

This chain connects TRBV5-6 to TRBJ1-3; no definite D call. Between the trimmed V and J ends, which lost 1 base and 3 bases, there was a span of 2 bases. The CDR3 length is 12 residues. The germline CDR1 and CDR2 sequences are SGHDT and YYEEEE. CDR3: CASSLFGNTIYF. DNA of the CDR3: TGTGCCAGCAGCTTGTTTGGAAACACCATATATTTT. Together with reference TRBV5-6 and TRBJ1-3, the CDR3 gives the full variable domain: DAGVTQSPTHLIKTRGQQVTLRCSPKSGHDTVSWYQQALGQGPQFIFQYYEEEERQRGNFPDRFSGHQFPNYSSELNVNALLLGDSALYLCASSLFGNTIYFGEGSWLTVV.

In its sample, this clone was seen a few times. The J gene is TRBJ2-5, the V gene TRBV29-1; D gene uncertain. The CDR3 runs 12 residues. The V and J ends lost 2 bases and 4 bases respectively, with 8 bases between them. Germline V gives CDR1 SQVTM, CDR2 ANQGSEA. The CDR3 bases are TGCAGCGTTGAAACCTCGACAGAGACCCAGTACTTC. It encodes CSVETSTETQYF.

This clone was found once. The CDR3 here is CASSGIPGTPNEQFF. The CDR3 DNA follows: TGTGCCAGCAGCGGGATCCCCGGGACACCAAATGAGCAGTTCTTC. J is TRBJ2-1 and V is TRBV9; weak D call: TRBD1 (6 bases). Per the germline V gene, CDR1 is SGDLS and CDR2 is YYNGEE. This CDR3 region has 15 residues. V lost 3 bases and J lost 7, with 17 bases in between.

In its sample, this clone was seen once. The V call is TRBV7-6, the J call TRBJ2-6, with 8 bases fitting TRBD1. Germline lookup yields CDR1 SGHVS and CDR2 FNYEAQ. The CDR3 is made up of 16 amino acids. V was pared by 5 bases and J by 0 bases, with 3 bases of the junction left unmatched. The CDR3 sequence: CASSRTGSSGANVLTF. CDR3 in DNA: TGTGCCAGCAGCCGGACAGGGTCCTCTGGGGCCAACGTCCTGACTTTC.